Listed here are 20 T cell receptor beta chains from one sample, sequenced in a study of T cell responses to AZD1222 COVID-19 vaccine. TCRdb keeps only in-frame clones here, not all; method: immunoSEQ multiplex PCR. The data show over 150,000 clones, around nine tenths seen once. Source: peripheral blood, taken 28 days after the second AZD1222 dose. These TCRs come from an adult who received the AZD1222 COVID-19 vaccine.

This rearrangement joins TRBV19 to TRBJ1-4; D may be TRBD1 (6 bases). The ends were cut back, 4 bases at V and 6 bases at J, with 15 bases in the middle. Germline lookup yields CDR1 LNHDA and CDR2 SQIVND (reference sequence). The CDR3 contains 15 residues. The CDR3 DNA follows: TGTGCCAGTAGTAATGGCACAGGGCGTCATGAAAAACTGTTTTTT. Translation: CASSNGTGRHEKLFF.

A few counts support this clone. The V call is TRBV5-4, the J call TRBJ1-1; a possible D gene is TRBD1 (5 bases). Trimming removed 4 bases from V and 8 bases from J, with 12 bases in between. Germline CDR1 SGHNT, CDR2 YYREEE (reference sequence). The CDR3 is made up of 12 amino acids. The CDR3 sequence is CASSHPAGEAFF. The CDR3 DNA is TGTGCCAGCAGCCATCCGGCAGGGGAAGCTTTCTTT.

The V gene is TRBV5-1, the J gene TRBJ1-3; weak D call: TRBD1 (6 bases). The CDR3 extends over 15 amino acids. The ends were cut back, 4 bases at V and 0 bases at J, with 11 bases in the middle. Per germline, CDR1 SGHRS and CDR2 YFSETQ. CDR3 residues: CASSEGVTSGNTIYF. Written as DNA, the CDR3 is TGCGCCAGCAGCGAGGGGGTGACCTCTGGAAACACCATATATTTT.

The genes are TRBV29-1 and TRBJ2-3, with D unresolved. The CDR3 length is 16 residues. V lost 1 base to trimming and J lost 1 base, with 15 bases between them. CDR1 SQVTM and CDR2 ANQGSEA come from the germline V gene. The CDR3 region has the DNA TGCAGCGTTGAAGGGGGAACTACCCCTGGCACAGATACGCAGTATTTT. It is translated as CSVEGGTTPGTDTQYF.

The chain employs TRBV5-6 and TRBJ1-5; the D gene is possibly TRBD1 (5 bases). This CDR3 spans 18 amino acids. In germline, CDR1 is SGHDT, CDR2 YYEEEE. Trimming took 0 bases from V and 3 from J, leaving 19 bases between them. CDR3 sequence (DNA): TGTGCCAGCAGCTTGGGGTGGAGGGGCGGAAGGGTCAATCAGCCCCAGCATTTT. Residues: CASSLGWRGGRVNQPQHF.

The chain combines TRBV30 with TRBJ2-3; the D gene could be TRBD1 or TRBD2 (5 bases each). V lost 2 bases to trimming and J lost 3 bases, with 15 bases between them. There are 15 residues in the CDR3. Germline loops: CDR1 GTSNPN, CDR2 SVGIG (reference sequence). The CDR3, as DNA: TGTGCCTGGAGTTCCCGTAGAGGGGTAACAGATACGCAGTATTTT. Protein: CAWSSRRGVTDTQYF.

The chain carries TRBV3-1 (or the pseudogene TRBV3-2) and TRBJ1-4; TRBD1 aligns across 7 bases. CDR3 length: 15 amino acids. The V gene's germline CDR1 is LGHDT and CDR2 YNNKEL (reference sequence). The V segment lost 2 bases and the J segment 4 bases; nucleotides outside the gene matches: 4. The CDR3 sequence is CASSQTGTVNEKLFF. For the CDR3, the DNA is TGTGCCAGCAGCCAAACCGGGACAGTTAATGAAAAACTGTTTTTT.

The gene calls are TRBV7-8 and TRBJ2-7, with D maybe TRBD1 (6 bases). With 7 bases removed from V and 1 base from J, the gap between germline ends came to 17 bases. This CDR3 comprises 15 residues. Germline CDR1 reads SGHVS; CDR2 reads FQNEAQ. CDR3 region: CASTQGWALSYEQYF. In DNA form, the CDR3 reads TGTGCCAGCACCCAGGGGTGGGCACTTTCCTACGAGCAGTACTTC.

The rearrangement joins TRBV7-9 to TRBJ1-6, with TRBD1 matching over 10 bases. This CDR3 has 16 residues. Germline V CDR1 and CDR2: SEHNR, FQNEAQ (reference sequence). The V gene end was trimmed by 1 base and the J gene end by 9 bases; junction bases not matched to a gene: 6. For the CDR3, the DNA is TGTGCCAGCAGCTTAGAGGGACAGGGGTTACGTTCACCCCTCCACTTT. This gives the protein CASSLEGQGLRSPLHF.

This rearrangement joins TRBV5-4 to TRBJ1-1; TRBD1 might be the D (6 bases). The germline CDR1 and CDR2 sequences are SGHNT and YYREEE (reference sequence). The CDR3 sequence is 14 residues long. Trimming stripped 4 bases from V and 4 bases from J, with 14 bases between. The CDR3, as DNA: TGTGCCAGCAGCCTCAGGGGTGGGGGCACTGAAGCTTTCTTT. This encodes CASSLRGGGTEAFF.

This clone has a single count. The rearrangement joins TRBV7-9 to TRBJ1-5; possible D gene TRBD1, 5 bases. V was cut by 0 bases and J by 6 bases, with 9 bases left in between. The CDR3 sequence is 14 residues long. Germline V CDR1 and CDR2: SEHNR, FQNEAQ (reference sequence). The CDR3 DNA reads as TGTGCCAGCAGCTTAGCGGGAGGGACTCAGCCCCAGCATTTT. Translating it yields CASSLAGGTQPQHF.

The J gene is TRBJ2-7, the V gene TRBV6-5; TRBD1 is a possible D gene (6 bases). This CDR3 spans 12 amino acids. In germline, CDR1 is MNHEY, CDR2 SVGAGI. Trimming cost V 6 bases and J 6 bases, with 12 bases left between them. The CDR3 DNA follows: TGTGCCAGCAGGGACAGTTCCGCCGAGCAGTACTTC. Amino acid sequence: CASRDSSAEQYF.

The genes are TRBV9 and TRBJ1-5, with a tentative D call TRBD1 (6 bases). V shed 3 bases and J shed 2 bases, with 12 bases lying between them. Germline V lookup: CDR1 SGDLS, CDR2 YYNGEE. The CDR3 spans 15 residues. CDR3 coding DNA: TGTGCCAGCAGCGCAGCAGGGGTGGGCAATCAGCCCCAGCATTTT. Translating gives CASSAAGVGNQPQHF.

The rearrangement uses TRBV28 and TRBJ1-6; D uncertain. In germline, CDR1 is MDHEN, CDR2 SYDVKM. Trimming stripped 5 bases from V and 5 bases from J, with 13 bases between. This CDR3 region has 15 residues. The CDR3 nucleotides are TGTGCCAGCAGTAAGACAAGGGCGGATAATTCACCCCTCCACTTT. The encoded protein is CASSKTRADNSPLHF.

Note on this clone: Different DNA sequences within this sample yield the same CDR3. The chain carries TRBV28 and TRBJ1-1; D gene unclear. V was clipped by 2 bases and J by 1 base, with 8 bases between them. This CDR3 contains 14 residues. In germline, CDR1 is MDHEN, CDR2 SYDVKM. CDR3 sequence (DNA): TGTGCCAGCAGTTTAGGTCCAAAGAACACTGAAGCTTTCTTT. It codes for CASSLGPKNTEAFF.

The V gene is TRBV3-1 (or the pseudogene TRBV3-2), the J gene TRBJ1-1; D unresolved. The CDR3 sequence is 14 residues long. Trimming pared 1 base from V and 3 bases from J, leaving 9 bases between. CDR1 LGHDT and CDR2 YNNKEL come from the germline V gene (reference sequence). The DNA for the CDR3 is TGTGCCAGCAGCCAAGGTTCCGGATACACTGAAGCTTTCTTT. Encoded protein: CASSQGSGYTEAFF.

CDR3 sequence: CASSQGASGGHNEQFF. DNA for the CDR3: TGTGCCAGCAGCCAGGGGGCTAGCGGGGGGCACAATGAGCAGTTCTTC. V gene TRBV3-1 (or the pseudogene TRBV3-2) combines with J gene TRBJ2-1, with 11 nucleotides matching TRBD2. CDR3 length: 16 amino acids. CDR1 LGHDT and CDR2 YNNKEL come from the germline V gene (reference sequence). Unmatched junction bases numbered 6, after V lost 3 bases and J lost 5 bases.

CDR3 sequence: CAWDRQGYEQYF. CDR3 sequence (DNA): TGTGCCTGGGATCGACAGGGCTACGAGCAGTACTTC. This rearrangement joins TRBV30 to TRBJ2-7; 7 bases map to TRBD1. In germline, CDR1 is GTSNPN, CDR2 SVGIG (reference sequence). The CDR3 has 12 residues. V shed 5 bases, J shed 3 bases, and the junction held 4 bases outside the gene matches. Variable domain in full (rest from reference TRBV30 and TRBJ2-7): SQTIHQWPATLVQPVGSPLSLECTVEGTSNPNLYWYRQAAGRGLQLLFYSVGIGQISSEVPQNLSASRPQDRQFILSSKKLLLSDSGFYLCAWDRQGYEQYFGPGTRLTVT.

The CDR3 coding sequence is TGTGCCAGCAGCCCGGGCCAGGCCTATGAAAAACTGTTTTTT. The encoded protein is CASSPGQAYEKLFF. The chain recombines TRBV5-8 with TRBJ1-4, with D unresolved. CDR1 SGHTS and CDR2 YDEGEE come from the germline V gene. CDR3 size: 14 residues. V lost 4 bases to trimming and J lost 6 bases, with 13 bases between them.

The rearrangement joins TRBV12-3 or TRBV12-4 to TRBJ1-1, with D perhaps matching TRBD1 (5 bases). Trimming pared 4 bases from V and 1 base from J, leaving 7 bases between. The CDR3 contains 13 residues. The CDR3 bases are TGTGCCAGCAGTTACGGGGCGAACACTGAAGCTTTCTTT. It is translated as CASSYGANTEAFF.